The clone carrying this T cell receptor (beta chain) appeared many times. TCRdb reanalysed the 5' RACE reads using MiXCR and keeps one entry per CDR3 protein. This table has 25,000 or so distinct CDR3 sequences, roughly 7.4% appearing once. These data come from a study of T-cell memory formation after mild COVID-19. This CDR3 is 15 amino acids long. CDR1 and CDR2 (germline): SEHNR, FQNEAQ (reference sequence). The germline V and J ends were trimmed by 5 bases and 0 bases, with 8 bases remaining between them. The sequenced sample was PBMCs or a T cell subset sorted from them (not recorded which). The TCR sequence derives from an adult woman who had mild COVID-19 (a few samples of this study predate the infection). Cell type and time point are not known. V and J are TRBV7-9 and TRBJ2-6; D gene ambiguous. Here the CDR3 reads CASSPHSSGANVLTF. In DNA, the CDR3 is TGTGCCAGCAGCCCGCACAGCTCTGGGGCCAACGTCCTGACTTTC.